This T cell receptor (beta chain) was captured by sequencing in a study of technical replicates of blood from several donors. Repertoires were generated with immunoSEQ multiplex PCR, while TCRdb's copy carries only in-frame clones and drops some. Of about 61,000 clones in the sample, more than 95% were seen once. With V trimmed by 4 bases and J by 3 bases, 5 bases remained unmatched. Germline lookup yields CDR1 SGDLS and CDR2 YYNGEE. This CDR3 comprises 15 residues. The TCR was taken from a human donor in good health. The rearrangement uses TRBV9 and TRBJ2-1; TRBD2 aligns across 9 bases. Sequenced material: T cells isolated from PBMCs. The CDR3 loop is CASSPQTSGYNEQFF. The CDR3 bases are TGTGCCAGCAGCCCCCAGACTAGCGGCTACAATGAGCAGTTCTTC. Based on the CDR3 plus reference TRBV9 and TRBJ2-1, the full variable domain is DSGVTQTPKHLITATGQRVTLRCSPRSGDLSVYWYQQSLDQGLQFLIQYYNGEERAKGNILERFSAQQFPDLHSELNLSSLELGDSALYFCASSPQTSGYNEQFFGPGTRLTVL.